Following are 22 T cell receptor beta chains from one sample sequenced in a study of T cells in Graves' hyperthyroidism and ophthalmopathy (dated by TCRdb to between 2018 and 2021). The library was built by means of multiplex PCR. Data came from an Illumina HiSeq 2000. The TCR beta CDR3 regions were amplified from RNA transcripts. The TCR CDR3 was subjected to a first round of RT-PCR using the HTBI primer set and the Qiagen OneStep RT-PCR kit. TCRdb took the public reads, trimmed them with fastp at Q25, ran MiXCR for clone calling and kept in-frame beta chains. Every entry covers one CDR3 protein and lists the most common genes and DNA from its rows. The sample includes hundreds of thousands of distinct CDR3 sequences, with just under 20% observed a single time. The ten largest clones represent approximately 50% of the sample. The sequenced sample consisted of blood. The receptors come from a man in his forties or fifties with Graves' ophthalmopathy.

This clonotype was detected many times. CDR3 DNA sequence: TGTGCCAGCACCGAGGGGACAGGGGGCGCAGATACGCAGTATTTT. Translation gives CASTEGTGGADTQYF. The chain is built from TRBV6-1 and TRBJ2-3; the match to TRBD1 covers 12 bases. Germline values: CDR1 MNHNS, CDR2 SASEGT. This CDR3 has 15 residues. The trim removed 7 bases at V and 4 bases at J, leaving 6 bases unmatched.

This clonotype was counted a few times. This sequence joins TRBV6-1 and TRBJ1-5; no clear D. The CDR3 totals 15 residues. Germline CDR1 reads MNHNS; CDR2 reads SASEGT. V was trimmed by 3 bases and J by 3 bases, leaving 12 bases between them. The CDR3 is CASSELRPDNQPQHF. DNA for the CDR3: TGTGCCAGCAGTGAGCTAAGACCAGACAATCAGCCCCAGCATTTT.

The DNA of the CDR3 is TGCAGTGCCTCAGCCGGGACTAGCGTAGGTGAGCAGTTCTTC. Its protein product is CSASAGTSVGEQFF. The chain has TRBV20-1 and TRBJ2-1; 10 bases align to TRBD2. The CDR3 runs to 14 residues. Germline values: CDR1 DFQATT, CDR2 SNEGSKA (reference sequence). Trimming removed 6 bases from V and 9 bases from J; junction bases left unmatched: 11.

This clonotype showed up many times. The chain carries TRBV2 and TRBJ2-2; 10 bases fit TRBD1. Germline loops: CDR1 SNHLY, CDR2 FYNNEI. This CDR3 has 15 amino acids. V shed 7 bases, J shed 6 bases, and the junction held 8 bases outside the gene matches. CDR3 bases: TGTGCCAGCAAAGCCGGGACAGGGGTTCCCGGGGAGCTGTTTTTT. Translating gives CASKAGTGVPGELFF.

In its sample, this clonotype was seen many times. CDR3 sequence: CSAISGSSYNEQFF. The CDR3 region has the DNA TGCAGTGCCATTAGCGGGAGCTCCTACAATGAGCAGTTCTTC. The chain joins TRBV20-1 to TRBJ2-1; TRBD2 matches 9 bases. Germline CDR1 is DFQATT and CDR2 is SNEGSKA (reference sequence). V was clipped by 6 bases and J by 0 bases; unmatched bases: 3. CDR3 length: 14 residues.

This clonotype was counted between two and nine times. This chain uses TRBV20-1 with TRBJ1-6; perhaps TRBD1 as D (6 bases). The V end was cut by 0 bases, the J end by 1 base, with 13 bases between. The germline gives CDR1 DFQATT, CDR2 SNEGSKA (reference sequence). The CDR3 extends over 17 amino acids. This CDR3 is CSARDYKGESYNSPLHF. CDR3 DNA: TGCAGTGCTAGAGATTACAAGGGGGAATCCTATAATTCACCCCTCCACTTT.

The chain employs TRBV6-2 or TRBV6-3 and TRBJ2-2; weak D call: TRBD1 (5 bases). Germline V gives CDR1 MNHEY, CDR2 SVGEGT. The V end was cut by 7 bases, the J end by 3 bases, with 15 bases between. The CDR3 runs to 15 residues. The CDR3 nucleotides read TGTGCCAGCAAGTCACTGGGGCTGGACACCGGGGAGCTGTTTTTT. Encoded protein: CASKSLGLDTGELFF.

This clonotype was detected only a few times. The gene calls are TRBV4-1 and TRBJ2-1; D remains ambiguous. The CDR3 extends over 13 amino acids. CDR1 and CDR2 from the germline V gene are MGHRA and YSYEKL. V lost 0 bases and J 8 bases, leaving 8 bases between the germline ends. The CDR3 coding sequence is TGCGCCAGCAGCCAAGATCTAGTGTATGAGCAGTTCTTC. It codes for CASSQDLVYEQFF.

There are many counts of this clonotype. This chain joins TRBV20-1 and TRBJ1-1; 10 bases align to TRBD1. CDR1 is DFQATT and CDR2 is SNEGSKA in the germline V gene (reference sequence). J gave up 3 bases and V 1 base, and 5 bases lay outside the gene matches. This CDR3 is built from 15 residues. As DNA, the CDR3 is TGCAGTGCTAGAGGCGGGACAGGGGTGGACACTGAAGCTTTCTTT. It specifies CSARGGTGVDTEAFF.

This clonotype appeared many times. The rearrangement joins TRBV7-2 to TRBJ2-2; TRBD1 matches at 8 bases. Germline trimming cut 1 base from V and 7 bases from J; bases unmatched to any gene: 11. Germline CDR1 and CDR2: SGHTA and FQGNSA. The CDR3 has 17 amino acids. The CDR3 sequence is CASSLVGRGLTIGELFF. The CDR3 nucleotides are TGTGCCAGCAGCTTAGTTGGCAGGGGGCTTACGATCGGGGAGCTGTTTTTT.

This clonotype was counted at least ten times. The V gene is TRBV7-2, the J gene TRBJ2-5; D is uncertain. V was shortened by 1 base and J by 0 bases, with 3 bases between the two germline ends. This CDR3 has 13 amino acids. Per germline, CDR1 SGHTA and CDR2 FQGNSA. DNA of the CDR3: TGTGCCAGCAGCTTAGAGTACCAAGAGACCCAGTACTTC. This sequence encodes CASSLEYQETQYF.

The rearrangement uses TRBV20-1 and TRBJ2-7; D is perhaps TRBD2 (5 bases). Germline CDR1 and CDR2: DFQATT and SNEGSKA (reference sequence). Trimming removed 5 bases at V and 0 bases at J, with 14 bases between. This CDR3 spans 14 amino acids. The CDR3 DNA is TGCAGTGCTCCGAGGGTCACTCTCTCCTACGAGCAGTACTTC. It specifies CSAPRVTLSYEQYF.

J is TRBJ2-3 and V is TRBV19; TRBD2 matches at 9 bases. Per germline, CDR1 LNHDA and CDR2 SQIVND (reference sequence). V dropped 9 bases and J dropped 2; count of bases not matched to a gene: 9. The CDR3 runs to 15 residues. CDR3 in amino acids: CASNVAGAFTDTQYF. For the CDR3, the DNA is TGTGCCAGCAACGTAGCGGGGGCCTTCACAGATACGCAGTATTTT.

This clonotype was detected many times. The chain carries TRBV5-1 and TRBJ2-1; D call uncertain. The CDR3 spans 15 residues. Germline V gene data show CDR1 as SGHRS and CDR2 as YFSETQ. Trimming removed 4 bases at V and 0 bases at J, with 11 bases between. CDR3 nucleotide sequence: TGCGCCAGCAGCAGTGGTCAGAGCTCCTACAATGAGCAGTTCTTC. This translates into CASSSGQSSYNEQFF.

This chain uses TRBV7-9 with TRBJ2-3, with a possible D match to TRBD1 (6 bases). CDR1 and CDR2 from the germline V gene are SEHNR and FQNEAQ (reference sequence). The CDR3 consists of 14 residues. Trimming removed 10 bases from V and 3 bases from J, with 17 bases in between. CDR3 sequence (DNA): TGTGCCACCACTAACAGGGTACAGACAGATACGCAGTATTTT. Protein: CATTNRVQTDTQYF.

This clonotype was counted many times. DNA for the CDR3: TGTGCCAGCAGCTTCGGAACAACCGGGGAGCTGTTTTTT. Translated, it gives CASSFGTTGELFF. The V gene is TRBV7-6, the J gene TRBJ2-2, with D unclear. V dropped 3 bases and J dropped 5 bases, with 7 bases sitting between them. Germline assignment: CDR1 SGHVS and CDR2 FNYEAQ. The CDR3 length is 13 residues.

This rearrangement joins TRBV12-3 or TRBV12-4 to TRBJ2-3; TRBD1 matches at 8 bases. V lost 5 bases, J lost 6 bases, and 4 bases stayed unmatched. The CDR3 has 13 amino acids. In DNA form, the CDR3 reads TGTGCCAGCAGTCCGCGGGACAGGGATACGCAGTATTTT. Protein sequence: CASSPRDRDTQYF.

This clonotype appeared many times. The CDR3 loop is CAWRPGPNQETQYF. Written as DNA, the CDR3 is TGTGCCTGGAGGCCAGGTCCCAATCAAGAGACCCAGTACTTC. The chain joins TRBV30 to TRBJ2-5, with D uncertain. V gave up 3 bases and J gave up 2 bases, with 13 bases separating them. The CDR3 has 14 amino acids. Germline V CDR1 and CDR2: GTSNPN, SVGIG (reference sequence).

The CDR3 loop reads CAGTMAGLRGGFF. DNA for the CDR3: TGTGCCGGCACCATGGCTGGATTGCGGGGGGGGTTCTTC. The chain uses TRBV5-4 and TRBJ2-1; 9 nucleotides line up with TRBD2. Per germline, CDR1 SGHNT and CDR2 YYREEE (reference sequence). The CDR3 length is 13 residues. The junction had 17 bases not matched to a gene; V was cut back by 10 bases and J by 15 bases. The complete variable domain, with remaining parts taken from reference TRBV5-4 and TRBJ2-1, reads ETGVTQSPTHLIKTRGQQVTLRCSSQSGHNTVSWYQQALGQGPQFIFQYYREEENGRGNFPPRFSGLQFPNYSSELNVNALELDDSALYLCAGTMAGLRGGFFGPGTRLTVL.

This clonotype was counted ten times or more. This rearrangement joins TRBV28 to TRBJ2-1; 9 positions match TRBD2. Germline V gives CDR1 MDHEN, CDR2 SYDVKM. This CDR3 is 16 amino acids long. The trim removed 4 bases at V and 8 bases at J, leaving 12 bases unmatched. The DNA for the CDR3 is TGTGCCAGCAGTTCGCCTAGCGGGGTTATGGCCGATGAGCAGTTCTTC. Protein product: CASSSPSGVMADEQFF.

Details on this clonotype: A much larger clone sits a single nucleotide away, making a read error possible. This chain links TRBV20-1 with TRBJ2-7, with D perhaps TRBD1 or TRBD2 (5 bases each). The V end was cut by 5 bases, the J end by 3 bases, with 17 bases between. The germline CDR1 and CDR2 sequences are DFQATT and SNEGSKA (reference sequence). This CDR3 spans 14 amino acids. The CDR3 DNA sequence: TGCAGTGCTGGAGGCCTCCGGGACGGCTACGAGCAGTACTTC. Its protein product is CSAGGLRDGYEQYF.

The chain links TRBV9 to TRBJ1-5; 7 nucleotides line up with TRBD1. Trimming at V came to 2 bases and at J to 7 bases, leaving 9 bases not matched to a gene. Germline V gene lookup returns CDR1 SGDLS and CDR2 YYNGEE. CDR3 length equals 15 residues. The CDR3 loop reads CASSVAPDRDQPQHF. The CDR3 nucleotides are TGTGCCAGCAGCGTCGCCCCAGACAGGGACCAGCCCCAGCATTTT.